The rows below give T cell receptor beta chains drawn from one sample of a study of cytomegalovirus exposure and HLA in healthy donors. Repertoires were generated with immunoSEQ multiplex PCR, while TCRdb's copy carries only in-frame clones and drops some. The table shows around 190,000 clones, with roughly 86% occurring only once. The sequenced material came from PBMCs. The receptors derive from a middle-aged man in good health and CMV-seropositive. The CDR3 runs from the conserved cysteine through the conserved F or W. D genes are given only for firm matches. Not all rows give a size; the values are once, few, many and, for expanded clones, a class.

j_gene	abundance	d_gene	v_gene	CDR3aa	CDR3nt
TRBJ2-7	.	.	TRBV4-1	CASSPYPRERGGEQYF	TGCGCCAGCAGCCCTTACCCCCGGGAACGAGGGGGCGAGCAGTACTTC
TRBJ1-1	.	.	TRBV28	CASGGGNTEAFF	TGTGCCAGTGGGGGGGGGAACACTGAAGCTTTCTTT
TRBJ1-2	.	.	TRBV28	CASSLQTNYGYTF	TGTGCCAGCAGTCTTCAGACTAACTATGGCTACACCTTC
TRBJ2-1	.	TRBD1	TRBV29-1	CSGGQGIYNEQFF	TGCAGCGGGGGACAGGGAATATACAATGAGCAGTTCTTC
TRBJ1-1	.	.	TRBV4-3	CASSQDGGMNTEAFF	TGCGCCAGCAGCCAAGATGGGGGCATGAACACTGAAGCTTTCTTT
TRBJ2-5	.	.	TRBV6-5	CASSPGRGETQYF	TGTGCCAGCAGCCCTGGCCGGGGAGAGACCCAGTACTTC
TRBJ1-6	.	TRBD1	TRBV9	CASSVETGGHSPLHF	TGTGCCAGCAGCGTAGAGACAGGGGGCCATTCACCCCTCCACTTT
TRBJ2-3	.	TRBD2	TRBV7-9	CASSPLVSGRPDTQYF	TGTGCCAGCAGCCCTTTAGTTAGCGGGAGGCCGGATACGCAGTATTTT
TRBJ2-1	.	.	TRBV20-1	CSARGRDEQFF	TGCAGTGCGCGGGGCCGCGATGAGCAGTTCTTC
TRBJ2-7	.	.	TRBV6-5	CVFFKQKAAYEQYF	TGTGTTTTTTTCAAGCAGAAGGCGGCATACGAGCAGTACTTC
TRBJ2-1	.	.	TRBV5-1	CASSFSHIAAPSYNEQFF	TGCGCCAGCAGCTTTTCCCATATAGCGGCGCCCTCCTACAATGAGCAGTTCTTC
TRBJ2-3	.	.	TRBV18	CASSPRSGSTDTQYF	TGTGCCAGCTCACCGCGGTCTGGTTCCACAGATACGCAGTATTTT
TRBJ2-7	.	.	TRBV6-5	CASRPNGRRAYEQYF	TGTGCCAGCAGACCCAACGGGAGAAGGGCCTACGAGCAGTACTTC
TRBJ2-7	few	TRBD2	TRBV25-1	CASSSGTSGNQAYEQYF	TGTGCCAGCAGCTCCGGGACTAGCGGGAATCAAGCCTACGAGCAGTACTTC